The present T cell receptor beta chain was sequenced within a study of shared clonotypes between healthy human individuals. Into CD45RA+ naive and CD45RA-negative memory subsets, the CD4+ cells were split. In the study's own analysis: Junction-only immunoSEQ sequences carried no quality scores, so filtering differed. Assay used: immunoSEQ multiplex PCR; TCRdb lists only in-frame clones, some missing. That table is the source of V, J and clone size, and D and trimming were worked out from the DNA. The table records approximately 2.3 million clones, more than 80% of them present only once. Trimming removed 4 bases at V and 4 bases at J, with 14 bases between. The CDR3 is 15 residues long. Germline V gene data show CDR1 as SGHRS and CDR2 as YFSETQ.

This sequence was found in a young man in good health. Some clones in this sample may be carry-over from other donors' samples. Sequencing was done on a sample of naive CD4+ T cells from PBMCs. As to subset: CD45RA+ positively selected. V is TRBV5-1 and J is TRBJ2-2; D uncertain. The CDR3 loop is CASSDAVGTTGELFF. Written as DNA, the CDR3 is TGCGCCAGCAGCGACGCCGTTGGTACCACCGGGGAGCTGTTTTTT. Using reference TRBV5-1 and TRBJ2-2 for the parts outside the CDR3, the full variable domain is KAGVTQTPRYLIKTRGQQVTLSCSPISGHRSVSWYQQTPGQGLQFLFEYFSETQRNKGNFPGRFSGRQFSNSRSEMNVSTLELGDSALYLCASSDAVGTTGELFFGEGSRLTVL.